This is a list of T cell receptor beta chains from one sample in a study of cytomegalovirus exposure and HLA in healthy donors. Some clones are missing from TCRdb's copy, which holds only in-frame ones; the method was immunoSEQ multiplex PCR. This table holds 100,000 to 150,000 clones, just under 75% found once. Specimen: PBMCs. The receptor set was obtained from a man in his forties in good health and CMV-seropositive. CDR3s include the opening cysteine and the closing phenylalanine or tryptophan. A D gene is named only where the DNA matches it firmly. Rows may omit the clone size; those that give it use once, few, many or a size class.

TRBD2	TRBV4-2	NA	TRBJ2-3	TGTGCCAGCAGCCAGGGCTCTAGCGGGAGCGCAGATACGCAGTATTTT	CASSQGSSGSADTQYF
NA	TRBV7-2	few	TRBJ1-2	TGTGCCAGCAGGTCCCAAGGAGGAAACTATGGCTACACCTTC	CASRSQGGNYGYTF
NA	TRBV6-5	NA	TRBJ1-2	TGTGCCAGCAGTTACGACGGAGCTAACTATGGCTACACCTTC	CASSYDGANYGYTF
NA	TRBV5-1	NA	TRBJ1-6	TGCGCCAGCAGCTTGGGACAGCGGGATTCACCCCTCCACTTT	CASSLGQRDSPLHF
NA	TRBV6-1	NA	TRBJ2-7	TGTGCCAGCAGTGTCGACTTAGACTACGAGCAGTACTTC	CASSVDLDYEQYF
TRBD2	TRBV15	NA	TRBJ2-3	TGTGCCACCAGCAGAGATGGGACTAGCGCAGATACGCAGTATTTT	CATSRDGTSADTQYF
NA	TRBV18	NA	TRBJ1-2	TGTGCCAGCTCGCCACTCGGGGGGAGCGCCGACTCCTATGGCTACACCTTC	CASSPLGGSADSYGYTF
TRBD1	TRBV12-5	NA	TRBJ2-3	TGTGCTAGTGGTTTGCCCCTCGGGCAGGGGGATGGAGCAGATACGCAGTATTTT	CASGLPLGQGDGADTQYF
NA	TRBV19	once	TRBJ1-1	TGTGCCAGTAGTAAAGGACTTGAAGCTTTCTTT	CASSKGLEAFF
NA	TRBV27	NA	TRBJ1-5	TGTGCCAGCAGTTTAGAGAGGGGGGGTCAGCCCCAGCATTTT	CASSLERGGQPQHF
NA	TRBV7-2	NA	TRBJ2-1	TGTGCCAGCAACCTAGAGGTTGAGCAGTTCTTC	CASNLEVEQFF
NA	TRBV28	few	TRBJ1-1	TGTGCCAGCGTGGGGGGGGAAGCTTTCTTT	CASVGGEAFF
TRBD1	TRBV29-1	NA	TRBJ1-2	TGCAGCGTTCTAACAGGGGCCTATGGCTACACCTTC	CSVLTGAYGYTF
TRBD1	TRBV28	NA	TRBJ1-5	TGTGCCAGCAGAGACAGGGGGGTTTCACAGCCCCAGCATTTT	CASRDRGVSQPQHF
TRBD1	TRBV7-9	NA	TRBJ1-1	TGTGCCAGCAGCTTGGGACAGGGGCCCATGAACACTGAAGCTTTCTTT	CASSLGQGPMNTEAFF
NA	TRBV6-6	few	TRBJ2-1	TGTGCCAGCTCCGTTTCCTACAATGAGCAGTTCTTC	CASSVSYNEQFF
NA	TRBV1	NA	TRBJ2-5	TGCACCAGCAGCCAGGCGGGAGTTATAGAGACCCAGTACTTC	CTSSQAGVIETQYF
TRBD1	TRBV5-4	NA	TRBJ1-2	TGTGCCAGCAGCTTTGACAGGGGTGGCTATGGCTACACCTTC	CASSFDRGGYGYTF
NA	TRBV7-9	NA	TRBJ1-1	TGTGCCAGCAGCCCTGGCGCCGGGAAGAACACTGAAGCTTTCTTT	CASSPGAGKNTEAFF
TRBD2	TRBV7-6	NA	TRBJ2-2	TGTGCCAGCAGCTTAAAGGGGACTAGCGGGGGGACTCTGAACACCGGGGAGCTGTTTTTT	CASSLKGTSGGTLNTGELFF
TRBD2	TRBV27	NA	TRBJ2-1	TGTGCCAGCAGTCTACGAGGGACTAGCAGGGATGAGCAGTTCTTC	CASSLRGTSRDEQFF
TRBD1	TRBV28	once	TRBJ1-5	TGTGCCAGCAGTTCTCTCGATTTGCGGACAGGTTTTAGCAATCAGCCCCAGCATTTT	CASSSLDLRTGFSNQPQHF
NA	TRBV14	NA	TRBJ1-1	TGTGCCAGCAGCCAAGGTTCGACAGTTGAAGCTTTCTTT	CASSQGSTVEAFF
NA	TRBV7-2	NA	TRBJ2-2	TGTGCCAGCAGCTTAGAAAGAGTGCCAGGCCGGGAGCTGTTTTTT	CASSLERVPGRELFF
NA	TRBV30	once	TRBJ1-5	TGTGCCTGGAGTTTGGACAGCCTCAATCAGCCCCAGCATTTT	CAWSLDSLNQPQHF
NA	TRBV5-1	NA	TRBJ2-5	TGCGCCAGCAGCAGGACAGCGTCTCGCGCCCTGTCTAAAGAGACCCAGTACTTC	CASSRTASRALSKETQYF
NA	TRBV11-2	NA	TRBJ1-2	TGTGCCAGCAGCTTCGAGAGAGGGCCTCACTATGGCTACACCTTC	CASSFERGPHYGYTF
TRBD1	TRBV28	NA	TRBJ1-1	TGTGCCAGCAGTACGTACGGGACAGGGAACGAAGCTTTCTTT	CASSTYGTGNEAFF
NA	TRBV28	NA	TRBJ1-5	TGTGCCAGCAGTTTGGAACAGGGATTTCAGCCCCAGCATTTT	CASSLEQGFQPQHF
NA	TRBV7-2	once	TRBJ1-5	TGTGCCAGCAGCTTAGTTGGAGTGGAGTATAGCAATCAGCCCCAGCATTTT	CASSLVGVEYSNQPQHF
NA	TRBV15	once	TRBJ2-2	TGTGCCACCAGCAGAGGGCTCCTGAACACCGGGGAGCTGTTTTTT	CATSRGLLNTGELFF
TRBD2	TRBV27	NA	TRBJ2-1	TGTGCCAGCAGCCGGAGACTAGCGGGGGGCGGTGAGCAGTTCTTC	CASSRRLAGGGEQFF
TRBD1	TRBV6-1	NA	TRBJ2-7	TGTGCCAGCAGTGGGACAGGCGTTTACGAGCAGTACTTC	CASSGTGVYEQYF
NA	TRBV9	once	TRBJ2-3	TGTGCCAGCAGCCTCCAAGGGGCGCGGAGCACAGATACGCAGTATTTT	CASSLQGARSTDTQYF
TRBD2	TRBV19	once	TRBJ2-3	TGTGCCAGTAGTATCCTAGCGGGTCTGACAGATACGCAGTATTTT	CASSILAGLTDTQYF
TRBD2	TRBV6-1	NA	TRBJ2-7	TGTGCCAGCAGTGAATCCCGACTAGCTGACTACGAGCAGTACTTC	CASSESRLADYEQYF
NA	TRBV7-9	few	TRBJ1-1	TGTGCCCCCACACTACGGGTCGGGGTACCCACTGAAGCTTTCTTT	CAPTLRVGVPTEAFF
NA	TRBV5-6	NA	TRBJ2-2	TGTGCCAGTCTAGGGGATACCGGGGAGCTGTTTTTT	CASLGDTGELFF
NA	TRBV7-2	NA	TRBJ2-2	TGTGCCAGCAGCTTCGTCCGGACAACGAACACCGGGGAGCTGTTTTTT	CASSFVRTTNTGELFF
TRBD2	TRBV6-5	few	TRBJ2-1	TGTGCCAGCAGTTACGGGGGGACTAGAGAGGAGCAGTTCTTC	CASSYGGTREEQFF
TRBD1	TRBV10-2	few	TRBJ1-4	TGCGCCAGCACCCCCTCGGACAGGGAGAGGGAAAAACTGTTTTTT	CASTPSDREREKLFF
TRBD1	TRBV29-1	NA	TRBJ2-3	TGCAGCGCCCGACAGGGGAACACAGATACGCAGTATTTT	CSARQGNTDTQYF
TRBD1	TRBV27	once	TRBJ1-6	TGTGCCAGCAGTTTAACAGCGACAGGGTTCTCTCCAGGGTCACCCCTCCACTTT	CASSLTATGFSPGSPLHF
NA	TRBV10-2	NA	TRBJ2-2	TGCGCCAGCAGGGATCGAGGGAACACCGGGGAGCTGTTTTTT	CASRDRGNTGELFF
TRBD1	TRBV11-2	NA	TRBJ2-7	TGTGCCAGCAGCTTAAAAAACTCGGGGACAGGGGGCTCCTACGAGCAGTACTTC	CASSLKNSGTGGSYEQYF
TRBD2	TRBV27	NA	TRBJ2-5	TGTGCCAGCAACGACCTGGGGACTAGCGGGGAGACCCAGTACTTC	CASNDLGTSGETQYF
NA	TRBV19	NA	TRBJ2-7	TGTGCCAGTAGTATAGATTGGTGCGGGGACGAGATCCGCTACGAGCAGTACTTC	CASSIDWCGDEIRYEQYF
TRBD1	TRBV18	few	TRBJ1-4	TGTGCCAGCTCACCGCCGGGACAGGGGCCTGAAAAACTGTTTTTT	CASSPPGQGPEKLFF
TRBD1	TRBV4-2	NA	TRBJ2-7	TGTGCCAGCAGCCAAGAGGGACAGTACGGCGAGCAGTACTTC	CASSQEGQYGEQYF
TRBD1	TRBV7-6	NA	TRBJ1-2	TGTGCCAGCAGCTTTTACCTACAGGGGAAGGGGGTTGGCTACACCTTC	CASSFYLQGKGVGYTF
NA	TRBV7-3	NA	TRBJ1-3	TGTGCCAGCAGCCGCGAGCGGAGTGGAAACACCATATATTTT	CASSRERSGNTIYF
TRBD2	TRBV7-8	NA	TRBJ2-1	TGTGCCAGCAGCCCTAACGGCGGGAGTACGAATGAGCAGTTCTTC	CASSPNGGSTNEQFF
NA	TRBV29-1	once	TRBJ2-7	TGCAGCGCAGGGCAGGGCTACGAGCAGTACTTC	CSAGQGYEQYF